These T cell receptor beta chains were read from a single sample in a study of Graves' ophthalmopathy and Graves' hyperthyroidism. TCRdb re-analysed the multiplex PCR reads in MiXCR, keeping a single row per CDR3 protein. The table lists hundreds of thousands of distinct CDR3 sequences, 20% to 25% of them singletons. The specimen sequenced was peripheral blood. These receptors were collected from a woman younger than 35 with stable Graves' hyperthyroidism. Both conserved end residues are part of each CDR3. The order of the fields is V gene, J gene, CDR3 protein.

v_gene: TRBV30; j_gene: TRBJ1-2; CDR3aa: CARSAIPNYGYTF
v_gene: TRBV5-1; j_gene: TRBJ2-5; CDR3aa: CASSTGLAGVVQETQYF
v_gene: TRBV24-1; j_gene: TRBJ2-5; CDR3aa: CATSKLLLETQYF
v_gene: TRBV9; j_gene: TRBJ2-3; CDR3aa: CASSPPGLAGGSVDTQYF
v_gene: TRBV15; j_gene: TRBJ2-7; CDR3aa: CATSRDSLGRSYEQYF
v_gene: TRBV27; j_gene: TRBJ1-1; CDR3aa: CASSLSGTQTEAFF
v_gene: TRBV29-1; j_gene: TRBJ1-1; CDR3aa: CSGEAVTHEDAFF
v_gene: TRBV6-5; j_gene: TRBJ2-7; CDR3aa: CASSYAGAGQAEQYF
v_gene: TRBV30; j_gene: TRBJ2-5; CDR3aa: CAWGPGGETQYF
v_gene: TRBV27; j_gene: TRBJ1-3; CDR3aa: CASNARPGLSPGGTIYF
v_gene: TRBV11-2; j_gene: TRBJ2-7; CDR3aa: CASSPFFVGPLISSYEQYF
v_gene: TRBV9; j_gene: TRBJ2-5; CDR3aa: CASSAREGEQETQYF
v_gene: TRBV2; j_gene: TRBJ2-2; CDR3aa: CASSVGFFPGELFF
v_gene: TRBV6-1; j_gene: TRBJ2-5; CDR3aa: CASRKGLAGVRETQYF
v_gene: TRBV6-2/TRBV6-3; j_gene: TRBJ2-7; CDR3aa: CASSYVQRDEQYF
v_gene: TRBV24-1; j_gene: TRBJ2-5; CDR3aa: CATSRTGGTETQYF
v_gene: TRBV7-2; j_gene: TRBJ1-1; CDR3aa: CASSLLQEIQAFF
v_gene: TRBV11-2; j_gene: TRBJ2-2; CDR3aa: CASIAGVSGTGELFF
v_gene: TRBV6-1; j_gene: TRBJ2-5; CDR3aa: CASAIRQGKETQYF
v_gene: TRBV6-1; j_gene: TRBJ1-3; CDR3aa: CASSETGYGNTIYF
v_gene: TRBV11-2; j_gene: TRBJ2-7; CDR3aa: CASSRTSENYEQYF
v_gene: TRBV6-1; j_gene: TRBJ2-7; CDR3aa: CASSARGSSYEQYF
v_gene: TRBV12-3/TRBV12-4; j_gene: TRBJ1-6; CDR3aa: CASSLVGDSPLHF